This TCR beta chain was sequenced for a study of T cell responses to AZD1222 COVID-19 vaccine. Overall study results and limits: At study baseline, merely six AZD1222 recipients were seropositive. It should be noted that donors were predominantly white British and more often female, and clonal diversity was possibly underestimated.

Looked up from germline, CDR1 is GTSNPN and CDR2 is SVGIG (reference sequence). CDR3 length: 13 residues. V was shortened by 5 bases and J by 4 bases, with 12 bases between the two germline ends. Profiled with immunoSEQ multiplex PCR; TCRdb holds only in-frame clones, not every one. This table holds 150,000 to 200,000 clones, 90% to 95% found once. Second-dose timings of about 4 or about 12 weeks were pooled. This clone was picked up one time. Its antigen is undetermined. The source is an adult who received the AZD1222 COVID-19 vaccine. The specimen was peripheral blood, collected 28 days after the second AZD1222 dose. The V gene is TRBV30, the J gene TRBJ1-3; weak D call: TRBD1 (5 bases). CDR3 nucleotides: TGTGCCTGGGGGACCGCAGCCGGAAACACCATATATTTT. Amino acids: CAWGTAAGNTIYF.